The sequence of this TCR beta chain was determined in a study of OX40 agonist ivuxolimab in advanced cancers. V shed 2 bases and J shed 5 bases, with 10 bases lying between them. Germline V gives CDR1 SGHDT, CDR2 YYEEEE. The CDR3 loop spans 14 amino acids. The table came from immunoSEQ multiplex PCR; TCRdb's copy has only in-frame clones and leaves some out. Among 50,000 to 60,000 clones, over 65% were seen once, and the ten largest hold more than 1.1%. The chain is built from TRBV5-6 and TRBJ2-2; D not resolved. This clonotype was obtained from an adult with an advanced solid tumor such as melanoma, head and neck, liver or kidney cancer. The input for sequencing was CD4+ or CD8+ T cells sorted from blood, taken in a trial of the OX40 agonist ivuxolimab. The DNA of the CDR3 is TGTGCCAGCAGCTTCGGAAGCTCTACCGGGGAGCTGTTTTTT. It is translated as CASSFGSSTGELFF.